These 11 T cell receptor beta chains were all obtained from the same sample, sequenced in a study of T cell changes during pregnancy in multiple sclerosis. The table came from immunoSEQ multiplex PCR; TCRdb's copy has only in-frame clones and leaves some out. The data show approximately 88,000 clones, around 93% seen once. Material: peripheral blood, obtained in the first trimester of pregnancy. Every receptor here comes from a female donor with multiple sclerosis, enrolled in a pregnancy study.

This rearrangement joins TRBV5-6 to TRBJ2-6; 11 positions match TRBD1. The CDR3 runs 18 residues. Trimming removed 3 bases from V and 0 bases from J; junction bases left unmatched: 5. The germline gives CDR1 SGHDT, CDR2 YYEEEE. The CDR3 DNA sequence: TGTGCCAGCAGCTCGAAAGGGACAGGGGGCTCTGGGGCCAACGTCCTGACTTTC. Encoded protein: CASSSKGTGGSGANVLTF.

This sequence joins TRBV4-1 and TRBJ2-2; 8 bases map to TRBD1. Germline V CDR1 and CDR2: MGHRA, YSYEKL. V dropped 4 bases and J dropped 6; count of bases not matched to a gene: 7. The CDR3 has 15 amino acids. The CDR3 spells CASSPGQGWAGELFF. CDR3 bases: TGCGCCAGCAGCCCAGGACAGGGATGGGCCGGGGAGCTGTTTTTT.

This chain links TRBV5-1 with TRBJ2-3, with no clear D. The germline CDR1 and CDR2 sequences are SGHRS and YFSETQ. V lost 2 bases and J 1 base, leaving 8 bases between the germline ends. The CDR3 covers 14 residues. CDR3 sequence reads: CASSFADGTDTQYF. The CDR3 coding sequence is TGCGCCAGCAGCTTCGCGGATGGCACAGATACGCAGTATTTT.

CDR3 DNA: TGTGCCAGCAGCTTAAGTAGTAGGGTTCGGGAGAAACAAGAGACCCAGTACTTC. It encodes CASSLSSRVREKQETQYF. The chain links TRBV7-6 to TRBJ2-5, with D perhaps TRBD2 (6 bases). The CDR3 is 18 amino acids. Germline V gene data show CDR1 as SGHVS and CDR2 as FNYEAQ. Trimming pared 2 bases from V and 2 bases from J, leaving 21 bases between.

V gene TRBV15 combines with J gene TRBJ1-5; D remains ambiguous. CDR1 LNHNV and CDR2 YYDKDF come from the germline V gene (reference sequence). The CDR3 totals 13 residues. Trimming removed 6 bases from V and 0 bases from J, with 6 bases in between. The CDR3: CATSPNSNQPQHF. In DNA, the CDR3 is TGTGCCACCAGTCCCAATAGCAATCAGCCCCAGCATTTT.

CDR3 sequence (DNA): TGTGCCAGCAGCTTCCGGTTGGAGAATTCACCCCTCCACTTT. This gives the protein CASSFRLENSPLHF. The chain employs TRBV5-6 and TRBJ1-6; D gene ambiguous. Trimming cost V 2 bases and J 7 bases, with 10 bases left between them. CDR1 and CDR2 from the germline V gene are SGHDT and YYEEEE. The CDR3 contains 14 residues.

This chain connects TRBV4-1 to TRBJ1-2; the D gene is possibly TRBD1 (5 bases). This CDR3 has 15 residues. Trimming stripped 0 bases from V and 8 bases from J, with 16 bases between. The V gene's germline CDR1 is MGHRA and CDR2 YSYEKL. This CDR3 reads CASSQEARAGEGYTF. In DNA, the CDR3 is TGCGCCAGCAGCCAAGAAGCCAGGGCGGGAGAAGGCTACACCTTC.

This rearrangement joins TRBV2 to TRBJ2-7; D is unclear. This CDR3 contains 11 residues. Trimming cost V 8 bases and J 0 bases, with 5 bases left between them. Germline values: CDR1 SNHLY, CDR2 FYNNEI. The CDR3, as DNA: TGTGCCAGCGCGGACTCCTACGAGCAGTACTTC. Encoded protein: CASADSYEQYF. The full variable domain, completed using reference TRBV2 and TRBJ2-7, is EPEVTQTPSHQVTQMGQEVILRCVPISNHLYFYWYRQILGQKVEFLVSFYNNEISEKSEIFDDQFSVERPDGSNFTLKIRSTKLEDSAMYFCASADSYEQYFGPGTRLTVT.

V is TRBV10-3 and J is TRBJ1-5; D might be TRBD1 (5 bases). The germline CDR1 and CDR2 sequences are ENHRY and SYGVKD. The CDR3 sequence is 13 residues long. Deletions cut 3 bases from V and 8 bases from J, with 11 bases between. The CDR3: CAISDSGQEPQHF. The CDR3 coding sequence is TGTGCCATCAGTGACTCAGGGCAGGAGCCCCAGCATTTT.

The rearrangement uses TRBV4-2 and TRBJ1-2; no clear D gene. This CDR3 spans 15 amino acids. The germline V and J ends were trimmed by 0 bases and 4 bases, with 12 bases remaining between them. CDR1 and CDR2 from the germline V gene are LGHNA and YNFKEQ. The CDR3 nucleotides are TGTGCCAGCAGCCAAGATGGAGGGATCGGCTATGGCTACACCTTC. Translated: CASSQDGGIGYGYTF.

V usage is TRBV6-6 and J usage is TRBJ2-3; tentative D call: TRBD2 (6 bases). Trimming removed 5 bases at V and 4 bases at J, with 13 bases between. CDR1 and CDR2 (germline): MNHNY, SVGAGI (reference sequence). This CDR3 is 14 amino acids long. DNA of the CDR3: TGTGCCAGCAGTCCCCTGCGGGGACCAGATACGCAGTATTTT. It codes for CASSPLRGPDTQYF.